What follows describes a single T cell receptor (beta chain). The antigen is unknown. This sample is drawn from a study of T cell responses to AZD1222 COVID-19 vaccine. Whole-study results and caveats: Seropositive at baseline were only 5 or 6 AZD1222 recipients.

Libraries were prepared by immunoSEQ multiplex PCR; TCRdb keeps only in-frame clonotypes and omits some of them. The sample includes 43,000 or so clones, 90% of them seen just once. The sample was peripheral blood, taken 28 days after the second AZD1222 dose. The TCR was taken from an adult who received the AZD1222 COVID-19 vaccine.

The CDR3 protein is CASRVQSSTDTQYF. CDR3 DNA sequence: TGTGCCAGCAGGGTCCAATCTAGCACAGATACGCAGTATTTT. This rearrangement joins TRBV27 to TRBJ2-3; D is unclear. CDR3 length equals 14 residues. CDR1 and CDR2 from the germline V gene are MNHEY and SMNVEV (reference sequence). V lost 6 bases and J 0 bases, leaving 10 bases between the germline ends.